The 22 T cell receptor beta chains presented below share a single source sample, sequenced in a study of shared clonotypes between healthy human individuals. TCRdb keeps only in-frame clones here, not all; method: immunoSEQ multiplex PCR. The table lists some 2,400,000 clones, under 97% of them singletons. Sequenced sample: naive CD4+ T cells sorted from blood. Subset specified: CD45RA+ positively selected. The receptors derive from a man between 18 and 35 years old in good health.

The chain uses TRBV7-2 and TRBJ2-7, with 13 bases matching TRBD2. V shed 3 bases and J 4 bases; nucleotides not matched to a gene: 3. The CDR3 extends over 15 amino acids. Per the germline V gene, CDR1 is SGHTA and CDR2 is FQGNSA. The CDR3 is CASSFGLAGEYEQYF. Written as DNA, the CDR3 is TGTGCCAGCAGCTTTGGACTAGCGGGAGAGTACGAGCAGTACTTC.

Notes on this clone: Other DNA sequences in the sample encode the same CDR3. The chain couples TRBV10-3 to TRBJ2-7; 9 nucleotides align to TRBD2. CDR3 length: 15 residues. V was clipped by 3 bases and J by 0 bases; unmatched bases: 3. Germline V gives CDR1 ENHRY, CDR2 SYGVKD. As DNA, the CDR3 is TGTGCCATCAGTGAATCTAGCGGGACCTCCTACGAGCAGTACTTC. Its translation: CAISESSGTSYEQYF.

The chain uses TRBV29-1 and TRBJ1-5, with 8 bases identical to TRBD1. Germline assignment: CDR1 SQVTM and CDR2 ANQGSEA. The junction had 8 bases not matched to a gene; V was cut back by 7 bases and J by 6 bases. The CDR3 contains 13 residues. The CDR3 spells CSAQGARGQPQHF. The CDR3 DNA reads as TGCAGCGCTCAGGGGGCGCGCGGTCAGCCCCAGCATTTT.

The chain employs TRBV6-6 and TRBJ1-6; D unclear. The CDR3 loop spans 12 amino acids. Germline CDR1 and CDR2: MNHNY and SVGAGI (reference sequence). V was shortened by 6 bases and J by 8 bases, with 8 bases between the two germline ends. The CDR3 region has the DNA TGTGCCAGCAGCTACCTTGATTCACCCCTCCACTTT. It encodes CASSYLDSPLHF.

This clone came up once. Other DNA variants within this sample encode the same CDR3. The V and J genes are TRBV7-6 and TRBJ1-5, with 7 positions matching TRBD1. V gave up 4 bases and J gave up 4 bases; unmatched junction bases: 4. Germline loops: CDR1 SGHVS, CDR2 FNYEAQ. There are 14 residues in the CDR3. CDR3 region: CASSSGTVNQPQHF. The DNA of the CDR3 is TGTGCCAGCAGCTCCGGGACAGTAAATCAGCCCCAGCATTTT.

V gene TRBV28 combines with J gene TRBJ2-1, with D perhaps TRBD1 (6 bases). Germline CDR1 MDHEN, CDR2 SYDVKM. The CDR3 has 14 residues. V gave up 5 bases and J gave up 5 bases, with 13 bases separating them. CDR3 sequence (DNA): TGTGCCAGCAGTCCTGGGGACACTCACAATGAGCAGTTCTTC. This gives the protein CASSPGDTHNEQFF.

V usage is TRBV15 and J usage is TRBJ2-5; no reliable D call. There are 14 residues in the CDR3. Germline CDR1 and CDR2: LNHNV and YYDKDF (reference sequence). V lost 0 bases and J lost 1, with 6 bases in between. CDR3 loop: CATSRDRTQETQYF. CDR3 coding DNA: TGTGCCACCAGCAGAGACAGGACCCAAGAGACCCAGTACTTC.

As for this clone: Other DNA sequences of this sample code for an identical CDR3. The CDR3 bases are TGTGCCTGGAGCCGACAGGGGGCTAACTATGGCTACACCTTC. This translates into CAWSRQGANYGYTF. This chain uses TRBV30 with TRBJ1-2; TRBD1 matches 9 bases. The V gene's germline CDR1 is GTSNPN and CDR2 SVGIG (reference sequence). The CDR3 spans 14 residues. Trimming cost V 3 bases and J 0 bases; bases outside gene matches: 2.

The CDR3 DNA reads TGTGCCAGCAGTTACCAGCGGACGTCCTACAATGAGCAGTTCTTC. Translating it yields CASSYQRTSYNEQFF. The chain couples TRBV6-5 to TRBJ2-1, with TRBD2 as a possible D gene (5 bases). Germline CDR1 MNHEY, CDR2 SVGAGI. The CDR3 spans 15 residues. The V end was cut by 2 bases, the J end by 1 base, with 9 bases between.

Regarding this clone: Other DNA sequences from this sample encode an identical CDR3 as well. The rearrangement joins TRBV30 to TRBJ2-2; no definite D call. CDR1 and CDR2 (germline): GTSNPN, SVGIG (reference sequence). Trimming left V 0 bases short and J 6 bases short, with 5 bases between. CDR3 length: 12 residues. CDR3: CAWSVSAGELFF. The DNA for the CDR3 is TGTGCCTGGAGTGTAAGCGCCGGGGAGCTGTTTTTT.

The V call is TRBV27, the J call TRBJ1-6; 9 nucleotides agree with TRBD1. The germline V gene has CDR1 MNHEY and CDR2 SMNVEV (reference sequence). V lost 6 bases, J lost 9 bases, and 9 bases stayed unmatched. CDR3 length: 15 residues. Here the CDR3 reads CASSRGQGRSSPLHF. As DNA, the CDR3 is TGTGCCAGCAGCCGAGGACAGGGGCGAAGTTCACCCCTCCACTTT.

The chain couples TRBV2 to TRBJ2-5; 10 positions agree with TRBD2. In germline, CDR1 is SNHLY, CDR2 FYNNEI. This CDR3 has 16 residues. J lost 4 bases, V lost 4 bases, and 9 bases had no gene match. The CDR3 loop reads CASSAGTSDILETQYF. CDR3 nucleotide sequence: TGTGCCAGCAGTGCTGGGACTAGCGATATTCTAGAGACCCAGTACTTC.

The chain is built from TRBV5-4 and TRBJ1-1, with 7 positions matching TRBD1. The CDR3 has 14 amino acids. V was clipped by 3 bases and J by 0 bases; unmatched bases: 2. Per germline, CDR1 SGHNT and CDR2 YYREEE (reference sequence). The CDR3 loop is CASSWGQLNTEAFF. The CDR3, as DNA: TGTGCCAGCAGCTGGGGACAGTTGAACACTGAAGCTTTCTTT.

This CDR3 is CASSRGGRIYEQYF. As DNA, the CDR3 is TGTGCCAGCAGCCGAGGGGGACGGATCTACGAGCAGTACTTC. This chain joins TRBV11-2 and TRBJ2-7, with D maybe TRBD1 (6 bases). The germline V gene encodes CDR1 SGHAT and CDR2 FQNNGV. The V end lost 5 bases, the J end lost 3 bases, and 14 bases lay between the germline ends. The CDR3 totals 14 residues.

The chain has TRBV7-9 and TRBJ2-3; D unresolved. The CDR3 is 13 amino acids. Between the trimmed V and J ends, which lost 5 bases and 2 bases, there was a span of 8 bases. Germline V lookup: CDR1 SEHNR, CDR2 FQNEAQ (reference sequence). This CDR3 reads CASSRTHTDTQYF. CDR3 coding DNA: TGTGCCAGCAGCAGGACCCACACAGATACGCAGTATTTT.

The J gene is TRBJ1-3, the V gene TRBV30, with D maybe TRBD1 (6 bases). The CDR3 length is 14 residues. Germline V gives CDR1 GTSNPN, CDR2 SVGIG (reference sequence). V gave up 4 bases and J gave up 2 bases, with 12 bases separating them. CDR3 loop: CAWTGSGAGNTIYF. In nucleotides, the CDR3 is TGTGCCTGGACTGGTTCAGGGGCTGGAAACACCATATATTTT.

This clone was observed once. The CDR3 nucleotides are TGTGCCAGCAGCGCAACCGGGGCAGGGGGCTATGGCTACACCTTC. Translation gives CASSATGAGGYGYTF. The chain combines TRBV6-5 with TRBJ1-2, with 7 bases fitting TRBD1. The CDR3 length is 15 residues. Germline loops: CDR1 MNHEY, CDR2 SVGAGI. V was clipped by 6 bases and J by 4 bases; unmatched bases: 11.

This rearrangement joins TRBV6-5 to TRBJ1-1, with D possibly TRBD1 on 5 matching bases. V was trimmed by 6 bases and J by 6 bases, leaving 8 bases between them. CDR1 and CDR2 from the germline V gene are MNHEY and SVGAGI. This CDR3 is 11 amino acids long. The CDR3 coding sequence is TGTGCCAGCAGGACAGAGGCTGAAGCTTTCTTT. Its translation: CASRTEAEAFF.

The chain has TRBV11-2 and TRBJ2-7; a weak D match, TRBD2 (6 bases). Germline V lookup: CDR1 SGHAT, CDR2 FQNNGV. The V end lost 1 base, the J end lost 3 bases, and 13 bases lay between the germline ends. This CDR3 contains 15 residues. The CDR3 DNA sequence: TGTGCCAGCAGCTTAGGCCCGGGGGTAATCTACGAGCAGTACTTC. Translating gives CASSLGPGVIYEQYF.

The genes are TRBV5-1 and TRBJ2-6; D perhaps matches TRBD2 (7 bases). Germline CDR1 and CDR2: SGHRS and YFSETQ. Between the trimmed V and J ends, which lost 0 bases and 4 bases, there was a span of 17 bases. This CDR3 region has 18 residues. The CDR3 DNA sequence: TGCGCCAGCAGCTTGGAACCGGGGGGCGCGGTCGGGGCCAACGTCCTGACTTTC. It is translated as CASSLEPGGAVGANVLTF.

The genes are TRBV7-9 and TRBJ1-1; maybe TRBD1 (6 bases). CDR1 SEHNR and CDR2 FQNEAQ come from the germline V gene (reference sequence). Trimming removed 5 bases from V and 7 bases from J, with 17 bases in between. This CDR3 comprises 14 residues. The CDR3 DNA follows: TGTGCCAGCAGCCGCTCCCGGGACACGGATGAAGCTTTCTTT. It is translated as CASSRSRDTDEAFF.

The rearrangement links TRBV11-2 to TRBJ2-7, with TRBD1 identical over 10 bases. The junction had 3 bases not matched to a gene; V was cut back by 1 base and J by 3 bases. Germline CDR1 is SGHAT and CDR2 is FQNNGV. The CDR3 loop spans 15 amino acids. The CDR3 loop is CASSLATGGNYEQYF. The CDR3, as DNA: TGTGCCAGCAGCTTAGCGACAGGGGGCAACTACGAGCAGTACTTC.